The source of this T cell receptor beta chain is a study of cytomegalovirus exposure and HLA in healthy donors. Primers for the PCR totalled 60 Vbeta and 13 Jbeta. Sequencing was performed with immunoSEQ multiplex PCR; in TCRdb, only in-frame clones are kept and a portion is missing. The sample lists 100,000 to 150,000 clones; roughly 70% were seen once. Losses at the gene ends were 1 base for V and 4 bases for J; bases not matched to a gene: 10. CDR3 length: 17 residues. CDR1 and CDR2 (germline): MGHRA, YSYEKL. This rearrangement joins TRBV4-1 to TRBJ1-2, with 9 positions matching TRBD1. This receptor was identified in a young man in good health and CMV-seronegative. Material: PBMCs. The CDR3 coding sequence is TGCGCCAGCAGCCAAGCCCTGACAGGGGGTAGGAGCTATGGCTACACCTTC. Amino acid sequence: CASSQALTGGRSYGYTF.